The 9 T cell receptor beta chains presented below share a single source sample, sequenced in a study of response to subunit inactivated influenza vaccine. TCRdb analysed the RT-PCR reads with MiXCR anew, one entry per CDR3 protein. Of hundreds of thousands of distinct CDR3 sequences listed, about 11% are singletons. These same data were also listed under a study on T cells expressing NK-cell markers. Per that paper: What made the TCR beta cDNA was 5'RACE template switching with UMIs.

The sequencing here drew on PBMCs from blood, taken on the day of vaccination. These receptors all come from a man in his fifties who received an inactivated influenza vaccine.

This clonotype was picked up a small number of times. The gene calls are TRBV20-1 and TRBJ2-7; TRBD1 matches at 8 bases. Germline V lookup: CDR1 DFQATT, CDR2 SNEGSKA (reference sequence). The CDR3 runs to 15 residues. V lost 0 bases to trimming and J lost 6 bases; unmatched junction nucleotides: 10. This chain's CDR3 is CSARERQGSDSEQYF. CDR3 nucleotide sequence: TGCAGTGCTAGAGAACGACAGGGGTCTGACTCCGAGCAGTACTTC.

The CDR3 reads CAISVSVATNEQYF. CDR3 in DNA: TGTGCCATCAGTGTATCAGTTGCCACGAACGAGCAGTACTTC. This chain uses TRBV10-3 with TRBJ2-7; D uncertain. V was trimmed by 4 bases and J by 5 bases, leaving 15 bases between them. The CDR3 spans 14 residues. Germline CDR1 and CDR2: ENHRY and SYGVKD.

In this sample, this clonotype turned up a few times. The V and J genes are TRBV7-2 and TRBJ2-1, with 9 bases that match TRBD2. Trimming at V came to 5 bases and at J to 5 bases, leaving 7 bases not matched to a gene. The germline CDR1 and CDR2 sequences are SGHTA and FQGNSA. The CDR3 runs to 15 residues. The chain's CDR3 is CASSPLAGMNNEQFF. Here the CDR3 DNA reads TGTGCCAGCAGCCCGCTAGCGGGGATGAACAATGAGCAGTTCTTC.

This sequence joins TRBV2 and TRBJ2-1; D not certain. This CDR3 comprises 13 residues. Germline V gives CDR1 SNHLY, CDR2 FYNNEI. Trimming pared 6 bases from V and 3 bases from J, leaving 9 bases between. The CDR3 region is CASRPRVYNEQFF. CDR3 DNA sequence: TGTGCCAGCAGGCCCCGGGTCTACAATGAGCAGTTCTTC.

This clonotype was recorded at least ten times. J is TRBJ2-6 and V is TRBV4-3; 9 nucleotides line up with TRBD2. CDR3 length: 20 residues. The V gene end was trimmed by 0 bases and the J gene end by 1 base; junction bases not matched to a gene: 10. Germline V gene sequence: CDR1 LGHNA, CDR2 YSLEER. CDR3 loop: CASSQDRYLAGVSGANVLTF. As DNA, the CDR3 is TGCGCCAGCAGCCAAGATCGCTACTTAGCGGGAGTTTCTGGGGCCAACGTCCTGACTTTC.

The chain joins TRBV2 to TRBJ2-2; D possibly corresponds to TRBD2 (5 bases). Trimming removed 3 bases from V and 5 bases from J, with 19 bases in between. This CDR3 contains 17 residues. Germline CDR1 is SNHLY and CDR2 is FYNNEI. CDR3: CASSDPHDYGPTGELFF. The CDR3, as DNA: TGTGCCAGCAGTGACCCTCACGACTACGGTCCGACCGGGGAGCTGTTTTTT.

The V gene is TRBV12-3 or TRBV12-4, the J gene TRBJ2-1; 10 positions match TRBD2. There are 17 residues in the CDR3. The junction had 8 bases not matched to a gene; V was cut back by 5 bases and J by 1 base. The CDR3 DNA follows: TGTGCCAGCAGTCGCCTCGGACTAGCGGAATCCTACAATGAGCAGTTCTTC. The encoded protein is CASSRLGLAESYNEQFF.

The chain combines TRBV29-1 with TRBJ2-5; weak D call: TRBD1 (5 bases). Per the germline V gene, CDR1 is SQVTM and CDR2 is ANQGSEA. CDR3 size: 11 residues. With 2 bases removed from V and 4 bases from J, the gap between germline ends came to 5 bases. The CDR3 region is CSVEQGETQYF. CDR3 nucleotide sequence: TGCAGCGTTGAACAGGGAGAGACCCAGTACTTC. The complete variable domain, with remaining parts taken from reference TRBV29-1 and TRBJ2-5, reads SAVISQKPSRDICQRGTSLTIQCQVDSQVTMMFWYRQQPGQSLTLIATANQGSEATYESGFVIDKFPISRPNLTFSTLTVSNMSPEDSSIYLCSVEQGETQYFGPGTRLLVL.

The chain has TRBV29-1 and TRBJ2-5; 9 nucleotides line up with TRBD2. The germline CDR1 and CDR2 sequences are SQVTM and ANQGSEA. Trimming at V came to 0 bases and at J to 5 bases, leaving 10 bases not matched to a gene. The CDR3 is 16 amino acids. DNA of the CDR3: TGCAGCGTTGAAGATGTAGTAGCGGGAGTGGGGGAGACCCAGTACTTC. Translation gives CSVEDVVAGVGETQYF.